Sequencing of this TCR beta chain was carried out in a study of post-analysis software for immune sequencing data. Study outcomes and limitations: Four or five TRBV segments (TRBV5-6, TRBV5-1 and TRBV20-1 among them) occurred more frequently in patients than in controls. There was significantly lower normalized Chao1 diversity in multiple sclerosis patients than in controls. Batch-mates among the samples co-clustered strongly by F measure.

As to this clonotype: Its antigen is as yet unknown.

Presence of unique molecular identifiers characterized the TCR beta cDNA libraries. Roughly 500,000 cDNA molecules were obtained from roughly 1.1 to 9.2 million T cells. TCRdb analysed the PCR reads with MiXCR anew, one entry per CDR3 protein. The sample carries roughly 430,000 distinct CDR3 sequences, less than 40% recorded once. The CDR3 consists of 15 residues. Germline V lookup: CDR1 MNHEY, CDR2 SMNVEV (reference sequence). Germline trimming cut 2 bases from V and 2 bases from J; bases unmatched to any gene: 2. The material sequenced was blood. The TCR originated in a girl aged 2 to 9 with multiple sclerosis. The chain carries TRBV27 and TRBJ1-5, with 8 bases lining up with TRBD1. CDR3 in DNA: TGTGCCAGCAGTTTAACAGGGGGACGCAATCAGCCCCAGCATTTT. It encodes CASSLTGGRNQPQHF.